This T cell receptor (beta chain) was recorded in a study of sequential checkpoint blockade in melanoma. As to treatment: randomized to nivolumab then ipilimumab (arm A) or the reverse (arm B). Patients had received no earlier DNA-damaging chemotherapy. Sorted cells were live CD3+CD8+, lacking CD19 and CD56, from PBMCs. Sequencing used immunoSEQ multiplex PCR; TCRdb keeps in-frame clones, though not all of them. The table shows 21,000 or so clones, with roughly 80% occurring only once. The CDR3 contains 18 residues. The J gene is TRBJ1-2, the V gene TRBV1. TRBV1 is tagged as a pseudogene. The sequence came from a human donor with melanoma. The specimen comprised CD8+ T cells sorted from blood (inferred from file names), sampled from a patient given nivolumab and ipilimumab in sequence. The CDR3 DNA reads TGCACCAGCAGCGAGCTGCGGCGGGGAATTCGGGCCCTCTCTGGCTACACCTTC. Translated: CTSSELRRGIRALSGYTF.